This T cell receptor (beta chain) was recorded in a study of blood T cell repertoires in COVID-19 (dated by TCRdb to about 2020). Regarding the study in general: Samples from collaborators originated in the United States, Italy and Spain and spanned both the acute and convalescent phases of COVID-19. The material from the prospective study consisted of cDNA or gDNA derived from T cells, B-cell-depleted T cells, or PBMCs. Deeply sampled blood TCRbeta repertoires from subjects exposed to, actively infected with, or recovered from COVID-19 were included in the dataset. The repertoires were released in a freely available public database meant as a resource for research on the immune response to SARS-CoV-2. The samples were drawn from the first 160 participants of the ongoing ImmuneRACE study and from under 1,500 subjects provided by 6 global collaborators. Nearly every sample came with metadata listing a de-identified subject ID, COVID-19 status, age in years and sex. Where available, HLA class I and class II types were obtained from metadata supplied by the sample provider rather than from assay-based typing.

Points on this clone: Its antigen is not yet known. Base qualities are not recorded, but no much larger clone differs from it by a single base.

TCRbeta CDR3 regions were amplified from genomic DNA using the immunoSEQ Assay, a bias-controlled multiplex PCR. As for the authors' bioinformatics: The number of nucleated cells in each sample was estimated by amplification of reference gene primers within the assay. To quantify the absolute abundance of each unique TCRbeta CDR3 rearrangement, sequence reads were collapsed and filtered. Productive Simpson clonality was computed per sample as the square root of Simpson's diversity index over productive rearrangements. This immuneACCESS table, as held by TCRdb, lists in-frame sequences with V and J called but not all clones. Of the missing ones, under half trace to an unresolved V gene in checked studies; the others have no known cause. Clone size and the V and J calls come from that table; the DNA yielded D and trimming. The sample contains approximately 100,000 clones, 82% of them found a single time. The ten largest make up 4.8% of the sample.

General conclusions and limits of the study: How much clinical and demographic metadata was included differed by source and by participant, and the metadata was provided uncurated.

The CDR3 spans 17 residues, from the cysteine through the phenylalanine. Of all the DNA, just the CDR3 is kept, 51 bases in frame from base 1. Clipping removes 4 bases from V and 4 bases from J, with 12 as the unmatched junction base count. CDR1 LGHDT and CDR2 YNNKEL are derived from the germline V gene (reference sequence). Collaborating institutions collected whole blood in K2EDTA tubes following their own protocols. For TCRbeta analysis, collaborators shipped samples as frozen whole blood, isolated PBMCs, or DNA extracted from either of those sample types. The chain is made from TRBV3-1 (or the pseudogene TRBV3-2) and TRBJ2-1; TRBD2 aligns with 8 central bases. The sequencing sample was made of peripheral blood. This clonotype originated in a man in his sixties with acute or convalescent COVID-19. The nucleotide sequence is TGTGCCAGCAGCCTCATCGGGGGGGCAGCAACTTACAATGAGCAGTTCTTC. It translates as CASSLIGGAATYNEQFF.